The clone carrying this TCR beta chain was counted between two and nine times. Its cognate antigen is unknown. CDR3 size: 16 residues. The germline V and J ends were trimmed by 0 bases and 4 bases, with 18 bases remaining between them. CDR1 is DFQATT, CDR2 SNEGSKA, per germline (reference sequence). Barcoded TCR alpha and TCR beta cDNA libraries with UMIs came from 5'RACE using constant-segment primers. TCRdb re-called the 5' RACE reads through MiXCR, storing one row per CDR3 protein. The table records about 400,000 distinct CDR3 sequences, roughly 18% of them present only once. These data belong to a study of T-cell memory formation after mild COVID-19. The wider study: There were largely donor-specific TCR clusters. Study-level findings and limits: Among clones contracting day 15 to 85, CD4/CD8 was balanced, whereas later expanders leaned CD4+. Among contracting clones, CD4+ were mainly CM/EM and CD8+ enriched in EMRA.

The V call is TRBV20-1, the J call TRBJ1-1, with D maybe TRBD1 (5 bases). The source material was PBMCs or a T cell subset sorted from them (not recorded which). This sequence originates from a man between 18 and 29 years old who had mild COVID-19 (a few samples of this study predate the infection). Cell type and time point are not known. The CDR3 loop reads CSARDIGRPGGTEAFF. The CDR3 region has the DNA TGCAGTGCTAGAGATATCGGACGGCCGGGGGGCACTGAAGCTTTCTTT.